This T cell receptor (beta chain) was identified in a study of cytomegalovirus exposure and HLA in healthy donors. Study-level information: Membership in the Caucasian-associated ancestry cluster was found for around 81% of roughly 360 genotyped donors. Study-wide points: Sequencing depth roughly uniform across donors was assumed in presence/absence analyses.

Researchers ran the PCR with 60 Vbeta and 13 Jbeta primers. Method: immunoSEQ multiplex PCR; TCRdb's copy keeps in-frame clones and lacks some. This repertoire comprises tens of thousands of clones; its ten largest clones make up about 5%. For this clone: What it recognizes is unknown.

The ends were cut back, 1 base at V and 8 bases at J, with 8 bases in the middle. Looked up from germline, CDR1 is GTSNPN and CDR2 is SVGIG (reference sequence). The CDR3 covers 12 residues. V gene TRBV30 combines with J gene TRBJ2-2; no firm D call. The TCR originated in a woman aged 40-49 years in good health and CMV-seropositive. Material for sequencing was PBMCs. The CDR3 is CAWSGPTGELFF. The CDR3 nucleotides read TGTGCCTGGAGTGGCCCAACAGGGGAGCTGTTTTTT.